Listed here are 9 T cell receptor beta chains from one sample, sequenced in a study of blood T cell repertoires in COVID-19. Assay used: immunoSEQ multiplex PCR; TCRdb lists only in-frame clones, some missing. The top ten hold more than 8.5% of the sample, which has 250,000 to 300,000 clones, 88% seen once. The sample taken for sequencing was peripheral blood. Receptors originate from a woman aged 70-85 years with COVID-19, enrolled during active disease.

The chain is built from TRBV5-1 and TRBJ2-1; D not resolved. Germline V gene lookup returns CDR1 SGHRS and CDR2 YFSETQ. The CDR3 is 13 residues long. V gave up 0 bases and J gave up 7 bases, with 8 bases separating them. This chain's CDR3 is CASSLGPPNEQFF. The DNA for the CDR3 is TGCGCCAGCAGCTTGGGGCCACCTAATGAGCAGTTCTTC. The whole variable domain, filled in from reference TRBV5-1 and TRBJ2-1, reads KAGVTQTPRYLIKTRGQQVTLSCSPISGHRSVSWYQQTPGQGLQFLFEYFSETQRNKGNFPGRFSGRQFSNSRSEMNVSTLELGDSALYLCASSLGPPNEQFFGPGTRLTVL.

The gene calls are TRBV6-2 or TRBV6-3 and TRBJ2-1; 8 bases align to TRBD1. Trimming took 3 bases from V and 6 from J; bases not matched to a gene: 10. Germline V gene lookup returns CDR1 MNHEY and CDR2 SVGEGT. The CDR3 sequence is 16 residues long. The CDR3 region has the DNA TGTGCCAGCAGTTATCGACAGGGGCTATTCACCAATGAGCAGTTCTTC. Residues: CASSYRQGLFTNEQFF.

This chain uses TRBV11-3 with TRBJ2-5, with D unresolved. The length of the CDR3 is 13 residues. The germline V gene encodes CDR1 SGHNT and CDR2 YENEEA. Trimming left V 1 base short and J 2 bases short, with 5 bases between. The CDR3 nucleotides are TGTGCCAGCAGCTTAGGCGGACAAGAGACCCAGTACTTC. Its protein is CASSLGGQETQYF. The full variable domain, its missing parts supplied by reference TRBV11-3 and TRBJ2-5, is EAGVVQSPRYKIIEKKQPVAFWCNPISGHNTLYWYLQNLGQGPELLIRYENEEAVDDSQLPKDRFSAERLKGVDSTLKIQPAELGDSAVYLCASSLGGQETQYFGPGTRLLVL.

The V gene is TRBV28, the J gene TRBJ1-4; 7 bases map to TRBD1. After removal of 5 bases from V and 8 bases from J, the junction contained 8 bases not matched to a gene. Germline CDR1 MDHEN, CDR2 SYDVKM. The CDR3 has 14 residues. CDR3 bases: TGTGCCAGCAGTAAAGGGGGCGCACCCGAAAAACTGTTTTTT. It translates to CASSKGGAPEKLFF.

The chain carries TRBV6-2 or TRBV6-3 and TRBJ2-3; TRBD2 matches 8 bases. Germline CDR1 reads MNHEY; CDR2 reads SVGEGT. The junction had 4 bases not matched to a gene; V was cut back by 5 bases and J by 0 bases. This CDR3 has 15 amino acids. The CDR3: CASSRLAGSTDTQYF. The DNA of the CDR3 is TGTGCCAGCAGTCGGCTAGCGGGTAGCACAGATACGCAGTATTTT.

J is TRBJ2-2 and V is TRBV28; D uncertain. The CDR3 has 16 residues. The V gene lost 2 bases and the J gene lost 0 bases, with 10 bases spanning the gap. Germline-derived CDR1 and CDR2 are MDHEN and SYDVKM. CDR3 in DNA: TGTGCCAGCAGTTTAATTCCCAGCGCGAACACCGGGGAGCTGTTTTTT. It encodes CASSLIPSANTGELFF.

The V and J genes are TRBV12-5 and TRBJ2-1; 10 positions agree with TRBD1. Germline loops: CDR1 LGHNT, CDR2 FRNRAP. The CDR3 has 15 residues. Germline trimming cut 6 bases from V and 4 bases from J; bases unmatched to any gene: 6. In DNA form, the CDR3 reads TGTGCTAGTGGGCCGGGACAGGGGAATTACAATGAGCAGTTCTTC. Translation: CASGPGQGNYNEQFF.

Points on this clone: One end of the junction varies from germline; a read error may be responsible. The chain is built from TRBV7-7 and TRBJ2-2; D is ambiguous. This CDR3 is 14 amino acids long. CDR1 is SSHAT and CDR2 is FNYEAQ in the germline V gene (reference sequence). The CDR3 protein is CASSPTPNTGELFF. The DNA of the CDR3 is TGTGCTAGCAGCCCCACTCCTAACACCGGGGAGCTGTTTTTT.

This chain links TRBV5-1 with TRBJ1-2; maybe TRBD1 (6 bases). V lost 1 base and J lost 1, with 8 bases in between. This CDR3 is 14 amino acids long. Germline-derived CDR1 and CDR2 are SGHRS and YFSETQ. CDR3 in amino acids: CASSLWDINYGYTF. The CDR3 nucleotides are TGCGCCAGCAGCTTGTGGGACATTAACTATGGCTACACCTTC.